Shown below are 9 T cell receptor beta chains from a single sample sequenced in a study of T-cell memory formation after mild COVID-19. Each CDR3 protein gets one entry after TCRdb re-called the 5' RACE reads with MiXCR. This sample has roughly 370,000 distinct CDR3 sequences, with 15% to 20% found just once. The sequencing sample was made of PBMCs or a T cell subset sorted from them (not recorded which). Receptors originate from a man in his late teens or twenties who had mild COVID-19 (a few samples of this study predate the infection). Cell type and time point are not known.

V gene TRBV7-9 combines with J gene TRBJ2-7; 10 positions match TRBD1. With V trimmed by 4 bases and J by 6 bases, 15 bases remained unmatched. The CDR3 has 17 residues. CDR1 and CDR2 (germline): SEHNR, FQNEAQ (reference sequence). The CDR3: CASSWRVRDRGFFEQYF. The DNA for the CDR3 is TGTGCCAGCAGCTGGAGGGTCCGGGACAGGGGCTTCTTCGAGCAGTACTTC.

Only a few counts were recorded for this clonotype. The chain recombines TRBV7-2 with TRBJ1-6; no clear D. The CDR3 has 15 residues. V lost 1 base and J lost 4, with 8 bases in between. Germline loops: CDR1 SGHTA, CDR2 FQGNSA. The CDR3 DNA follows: TGTGCCAGCAGCTTAGTATTGGGGTATAATTCACCCCTCCACTTT. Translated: CASSLVLGYNSPLHF. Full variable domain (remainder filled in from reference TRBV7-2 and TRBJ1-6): GAGVSQSPSNKVTEKGKDVELRCDPISGHTALYWYRQSLGQGLEFLIYFQGNSAPDKSGLPSDRFSAERTGGSVSTLTIQRTQQEDSAVYLCASSLVLGYNSPLHFGNGTRLTVT.

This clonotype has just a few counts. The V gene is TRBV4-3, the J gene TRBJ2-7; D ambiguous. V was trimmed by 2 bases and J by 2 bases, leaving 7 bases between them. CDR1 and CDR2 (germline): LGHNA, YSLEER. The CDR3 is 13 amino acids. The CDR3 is CASSQQVTYEQYF. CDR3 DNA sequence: TGCGCCAGCAGCCAACAGGTAACCTACGAGCAGTACTTC.

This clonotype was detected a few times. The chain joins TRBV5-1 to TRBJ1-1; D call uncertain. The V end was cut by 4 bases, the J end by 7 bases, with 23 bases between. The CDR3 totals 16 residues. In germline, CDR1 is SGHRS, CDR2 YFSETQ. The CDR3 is CASSPRVSASQDEAFF. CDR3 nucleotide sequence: TGCGCCAGCAGCCCCCGGGTGTCGGCCAGCCAAGATGAAGCTTTCTTT.

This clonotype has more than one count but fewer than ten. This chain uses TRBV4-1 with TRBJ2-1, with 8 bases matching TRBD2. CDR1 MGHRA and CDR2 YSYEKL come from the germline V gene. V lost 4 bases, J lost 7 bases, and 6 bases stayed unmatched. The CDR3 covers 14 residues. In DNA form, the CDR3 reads TGCGCCAGCAGCCGGAGCGGGGGAGTGAATGAGCAGTTCTTC. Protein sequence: CASSRSGGVNEQFF.

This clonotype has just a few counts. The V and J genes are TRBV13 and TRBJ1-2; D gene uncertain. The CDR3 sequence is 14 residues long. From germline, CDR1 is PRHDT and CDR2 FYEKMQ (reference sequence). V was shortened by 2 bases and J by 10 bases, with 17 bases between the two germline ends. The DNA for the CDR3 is TGTGCCAGCAGCTTACGGAACATACGGGCGGACTACACCTTC. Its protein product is CASSLRNIRADYTF.

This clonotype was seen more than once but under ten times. This CDR3 is CASQGDRGLTDTQYF. The CDR3 DNA is TGCGCCAGCCAAGGGGACAGGGGGCTGACAGATACGCAGTATTTT. The chain uses TRBV10-2 and TRBJ2-3, with TRBD1 matching over 12 bases. The V segment lost 8 bases and the J segment 3 bases; nucleotides outside the gene matches: 6. This CDR3 spans 15 amino acids. Germline CDR1 is WSHSY and CDR2 is SAAADI.

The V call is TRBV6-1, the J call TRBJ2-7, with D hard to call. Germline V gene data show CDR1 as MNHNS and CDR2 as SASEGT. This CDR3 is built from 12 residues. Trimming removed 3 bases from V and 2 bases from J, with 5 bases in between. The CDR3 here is CASSEFPYEQYV. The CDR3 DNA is TGTGCCAGCAGTGAGTTCCCCTACGAGCAGTACGTC.

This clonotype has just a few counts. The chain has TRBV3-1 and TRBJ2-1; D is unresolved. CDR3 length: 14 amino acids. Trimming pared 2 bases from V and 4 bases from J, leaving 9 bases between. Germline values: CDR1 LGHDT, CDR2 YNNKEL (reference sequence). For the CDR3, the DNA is TGTGCCAGCAGCCAACCGAAGGCATACAATGAGCAGTTCTTC. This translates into CASSQPKAYNEQFF.